Shown below are 30 T cell receptor beta chains from a single sample sequenced in a study of cytomegalovirus exposure and HLA in healthy donors. This PCR relied on a set of 60 Vbeta primers and 13 Jbeta primers. Libraries were prepared by immunoSEQ multiplex PCR; TCRdb keeps only in-frame clonotypes and omits some of them. The sample has about 170,000 clones, 80% to 90% seen once; the top ten hold approximately 0.78%. Sequenced: PBMCs. All receptors derive from a woman in her late teens or twenties in good health and CMV-seronegative.

The rearrangement links TRBV5-6 to TRBJ2-7; the D gene is possibly TRBD1 (6 bases). The CDR3 covers 15 residues. V gave up 1 base and J gave up 2 bases, with 13 bases separating them. Germline lookup yields CDR1 SGHDT and CDR2 YYEEEE. The CDR3 region is CASSLLRGKTYEQYF. Here the CDR3 DNA reads TGTGCCAGCAGCTTGCTTAGGGGGAAGACCTACGAGCAGTACTTC.

The genes are TRBV7-2 and TRBJ2-5; D may be TRBD1 (5 bases). Germline V lookup: CDR1 SGHTA, CDR2 FQGNSA. V lost 1 base to trimming and J lost 4 bases, with 10 bases between them. The CDR3 contains 14 residues. The CDR3 region is CASSLEGRGETQYF. CDR3 sequence (DNA): TGTGCCAGCAGCTTAGAGGGGCGAGGAGAGACCCAGTACTTC. The full variable domain, rest sourced from reference TRBV7-2 and TRBJ2-5, is GAGVSQSPSNKVTEKGKDVELRCDPISGHTALYWYRQSLGQGLEFLIYFQGNSAPDKSGLPSDRFSAERTGGSVSTLTIQRTQQEDSAVYLCASSLEGRGETQYFGPGTRLLVL.

The rearrangement uses TRBV7-2 and TRBJ2-7, with D maybe TRBD2 (6 bases). Germline V gives CDR1 SGHTA, CDR2 FQGNSA. With 0 bases removed from V and 2 bases from J, the gap between germline ends came to 8 bases. CDR3 size: 14 residues. CDR3 DNA sequence: TGTGCCAGCAGCTTAGCGCGGGGTACCTACGAGCAGTACTTC. Amino acid sequence: CASSLARGTYEQYF.

This clone showed up just once. The gene calls are TRBV7-9 and TRBJ2-2, with 9 positions matching TRBD1. Germline values: CDR1 SEHNR, CDR2 FQNEAQ (reference sequence). Unmatched junction bases numbered 7, after V lost 5 bases and J lost 0 bases. The CDR3 runs 17 residues. CDR3 residues: CASSPRDRVTNTGELFF. For the CDR3, the DNA is TGTGCCAGCAGCCCGAGGGACAGGGTAACGAACACCGGGGAGCTGTTTTTT.

The J gene is TRBJ2-3, the V gene TRBV5-6, with a possible D match to TRBD1 (5 bases). Germline V gene lookup returns CDR1 SGHDT and CDR2 YYEEEE. V lost 6 bases and J 2 bases, leaving 13 bases between the germline ends. The CDR3 is made up of 14 amino acids. This CDR3 reads CASTFGANTDTQYF. Written as DNA, the CDR3 is TGTGCCAGCACGTTTGGGGCCAACACAGATACGCAGTATTTT. Based on the CDR3 plus reference TRBV5-6 and TRBJ2-3, the full variable domain is DAGVTQSPTHLIKTRGQQVTLRCSPKSGHDTVSWYQQALGQGPQFIFQYYEEEERQRGNFPDRFSGHQFPNYSSELNVNALLLGDSALYLCASTFGANTDTQYFGPGTRLTVL.

CDR3 sequence: CASSQTSGGTNTQYF. The CDR3 DNA reads TGTGCCAGCAGTCAAACTAGCGGGGGGACCAACACGCAGTATTTT. The chain uses TRBV6-5 and TRBJ2-3, with TRBD2 matching 12 bases. The CDR3 has 15 amino acids. Germline CDR1 and CDR2: MNHEY and SVGAGI. The junction had 9 bases not matched to a gene; V was cut back by 5 bases and J by 9 bases.

The J gene is TRBJ1-3, the V gene TRBV9; 7 nucleotides line up with TRBD1. Germline V gene data show CDR1 as SGDLS and CDR2 as YYNGEE. J was trimmed by 3 bases and V by 0 bases; bases with no gene match: 3. This CDR3 spans 15 amino acids. The CDR3 DNA follows: TGTGCCAGCAGCGTAGAGGGGGCAGTTGGAAACACCATATATTTT. Amino acid sequence: CASSVEGAVGNTIYF.

The gene calls are TRBV7-9 and TRBJ1-2, with D possibly TRBD1 on 5 matching bases. The V and J ends lost 5 bases and 0 bases respectively, with 10 bases between them. Germline loops: CDR1 SEHNR, CDR2 FQNEAQ (reference sequence). CDR3 length equals 14 residues. The CDR3 DNA reads TGTGCCAGCAGCCCCCGGACAACTAACTATGGCTACACCTTC. Encoded protein: CASSPRTTNYGYTF.

This clone was counted only a few times. The gene calls are TRBV9 and TRBJ2-2; perhaps TRBD2 as D (5 bases). This CDR3 spans 13 amino acids. Germline CDR1 is SGDLS and CDR2 is YYNGEE. The V and J ends lost 6 bases and 5 bases respectively, with 11 bases between them. This CDR3 reads CASTGIGTGELFF. DNA of the CDR3: TGTGCCAGCACCGGGATAGGGACCGGGGAGCTGTTTTTT.

CDR3 bases: TGTGCCAGCAGCTTCGAGCTTATCTATGAGCAGTTCTTC. Translation gives CASSFELIYEQFF. The V call is TRBV6-1, the J call TRBJ2-1; D remains ambiguous. Germline V gives CDR1 MNHNS, CDR2 SASEGT. CDR3 length equals 13 residues. Trimming took off 6 bases at V and 8 bases at J, with 14 bases between the two ends.

This clone has only a few counts. This chain links TRBV5-1 with TRBJ2-5, with 7 bases matching TRBD1. Germline trimming cut 4 bases from V and 5 bases from J; bases unmatched to any gene: 5. Germline V gene data show CDR1 as SGHRS and CDR2 as YFSETQ. CDR3 length: 13 residues. CDR3 residues: CASSLTGVETQYF. The CDR3 nucleotides are TGCGCCAGCAGCCTAACAGGGGTTGAGACCCAGTACTTC.

This chain joins TRBV28 and TRBJ2-7; 10 bases line up with TRBD2. The V segment lost 7 bases and the J segment 1 base; nucleotides outside the gene matches: 16. The CDR3 sequence is 18 residues long. Looked up from germline, CDR1 is MDHEN and CDR2 is SYDVKM. The CDR3 coding sequence is TGTGCCAGCACCACCGCCGGGCTAGCGGGAGAAATGTCCTACGAGCAGTACTTC. Residues: CASTTAGLAGEMSYEQYF.

The J gene is TRBJ1-1, the V gene TRBV5-8; D is ambiguous. Trimming removed 6 bases from V and 6 bases from J, with 15 bases in between. The CDR3 covers 13 residues. The germline V gene encodes CDR1 SGHTS and CDR2 YDEGEE. This chain's CDR3 is CASNSKLEAEAFF. The CDR3, as DNA: TGTGCCAGCAACAGTAAATTGGAGGCTGAAGCTTTCTTT.

The sample holds one count of this clone. The V call is TRBV11-2, the J call TRBJ2-2; 10 bases match TRBD2. The V segment lost 0 bases and the J segment 6 bases; nucleotides outside the gene matches: 7. The CDR3 totals 17 residues. The germline V gene encodes CDR1 SGHAT and CDR2 FQNNGV. CDR3 DNA: TGTGCCAGCAGCTTAGATCCCCCTAGCGGGAGTGCCGGGGAGCTGTTTTTT. It specifies CASSLDPPSGSAGELFF.

The chain recombines TRBV5-1 with TRBJ2-7; the D is unclear. From germline, CDR1 is SGHRS and CDR2 YFSETQ. This CDR3 spans 15 amino acids. With 2 bases removed from V and 2 bases from J, the gap between germline ends came to 14 bases. The CDR3 is CASSFSRSATYEQYF. DNA of the CDR3: TGCGCCAGCAGCTTTAGTAGAAGCGCCACCTACGAGCAGTACTTC.

The J gene is TRBJ1-2, the V gene TRBV18; TRBD1 matches 9 bases. Trimming at V came to 6 bases and at J to 6 bases, leaving 17 bases not matched to a gene. Germline V gene sequence: CDR1 KGHSH, CDR2 LQKENI. This CDR3 spans 17 amino acids. CDR3 in amino acids: CASSLVAGQGSIDGYTF. The DNA for the CDR3 is TGTGCCAGCTCCCTGGTTGCGGGACAGGGAAGTATAGATGGCTACACCTTC.

For the CDR3, the DNA is TGTGCCAGCAGTGGATACGGACAGGGGTCCTACGAGCAGTACTTC. Protein product: CASSGYGQGSYEQYF. The chain links TRBV28 to TRBJ2-7; TRBD1 agrees at 9 bases. There are 15 residues in the CDR3. V lost 5 bases to trimming and J lost 1 base; unmatched junction nucleotides: 6. Germline-derived CDR1 and CDR2 are MDHEN and SYDVKM.

The chain recombines TRBV25-1 with TRBJ2-7; TRBD1 aligns across 7 bases. V shed 4 bases and J 5 bases; nucleotides not matched to a gene: 8. The CDR3 consists of 14 residues. CDR1 and CDR2 (germline): MGHDK, SYGVNS. CDR3 region: CASSAHGTANEQYF. The CDR3 DNA reads as TGTGCCAGCAGTGCCCACGGGACAGCCAACGAGCAGTACTTC.

The chain links TRBV12-5 to TRBJ2-7; 10 bases align to TRBD1. CDR1 and CDR2 from the germline V gene are LGHNT and FRNRAP. V lost 5 bases, J lost 4 bases, and 14 bases stayed unmatched. This CDR3 has 17 amino acids. The CDR3 loop reads CASGLFDAGTGAYEQYF. Here the CDR3 DNA reads TGTGCTAGTGGTCTCTTTGACGCGGGGACAGGGGCGTACGAGCAGTACTTC.

Turning to this clone: The junction and the germline gene differ at one end; a read error may be behind it. The chain couples TRBV7-7 to TRBJ2-5; D is possibly TRBD1 (6 bases). The CDR3 has 14 amino acids. Germline CDR1 and CDR2: SSHAT and FNYEAQ (reference sequence). The CDR3 sequence: CASSLQGGQETQYF. CDR3 DNA sequence: TGTGCTAGCAGCTTACAAGGGGGACAAGAGACCCAGTACTTC.

The chain is built from TRBV19 and TRBJ1-1; the D is unclear. V was cut by 5 bases and J by 6 bases, with 16 bases left in between. Germline loops: CDR1 LNHDA, CDR2 SQIVND (reference sequence). The CDR3 spans 14 residues. DNA of the CDR3: TGTGCCAGTAGTTCTCAGCCACTGGACTCTGAAGCTTTCTTT. Amino acids: CASSSQPLDSEAFF.

The rearrangement joins TRBV7-2 to TRBJ2-2, with no clear D. CDR3 length: 15 amino acids. Trimming removed 5 bases from V and 4 bases from J, with 14 bases in between. Germline CDR1 is SGHTA and CDR2 is FQGNSA. The CDR3: CASSPSRSSTGELFF. The CDR3 DNA reads as TGTGCCAGCAGCCCGAGTCGGTCTAGCACCGGGGAGCTGTTTTTT.

The chain recombines TRBV27 with TRBJ1-1; D ambiguous. Trimming removed 3 bases at V and 1 base at J, with 6 bases between. The CDR3 sequence is 13 residues long. The germline V gene encodes CDR1 MNHEY and CDR2 SMNVEV (reference sequence). The CDR3 nucleotides are TGTGCCAGCAGTTTCGGTCCGAACACTGAAGCTTTCTTT. Translation: CASSFGPNTEAFF.

This clone turned up a few times. The chain recombines TRBV28 with TRBJ1-1, with D hard to call. Germline V lookup: CDR1 MDHEN, CDR2 SYDVKM. CDR3 length: 13 amino acids. The ends were cut back, 1 base at V and 1 base at J, with 4 bases in the middle. CDR3 nucleotide sequence: TGTGCCAGCAGTTTATCTTGGAACACTGAAGCTTTCTTT. Protein: CASSLSWNTEAFF.

In its sample, this clone was seen a few times. The gene calls are TRBV19 and TRBJ2-2, with 8 nucleotides matching TRBD2. CDR3 length: 16 amino acids. Looked up from germline, CDR1 is LNHDA and CDR2 is SQIVND (reference sequence). V dropped 5 bases and J dropped 6; count of bases not matched to a gene: 11. The CDR3 loop is CASSSERENNPGELFF. The CDR3 DNA sequence: TGTGCCAGTAGTTCCGAGCGGGAGAATAATCCCGGGGAGCTGTTTTTT.

V gene TRBV2 combines with J gene TRBJ2-1; D perhaps matches TRBD2 (6 bases). Germline-derived CDR1 and CDR2 are SNHLY and FYNNEI. The CDR3 sequence is 17 residues long. V lost 0 bases, J lost 7 bases, and 19 bases lay in between. The CDR3 nucleotides read TGTGCCAGCAGTGAAGCAGGGAGGTCCCGGTACCAAAATGAGCAGTTCTTC. It yields the protein CASSEAGRSRYQNEQFF. Filled out from reference TRBV2 and TRBJ2-1, the complete variable domain reads EPEVTQTPSHQVTQMGQEVILRCVPISNHLYFYWYRQILGQKVEFLVSFYNNEISEKSEIFDDQFSVERPDGSNFTLKIRSTKLEDSAMYFCASSEAGRSRYQNEQFFGPGTRLTVL.

The J gene is TRBJ2-5, the V gene TRBV7-8, with a tentative D call TRBD1 (6 bases). Judging by the DNA end, TRBJ2-7 fits better; the J call may be wrong. The CDR3 loop spans 14 amino acids. Germline V lookup: CDR1 SGHVS, CDR2 FQNEAQ. CDR3: CASSLAGDTYEQYF. In DNA form, the CDR3 reads TGTGCCAGCAGCTTAGCGGGGGACACCTACGAGCAGTACTTC.

The V and J genes are TRBV28 and TRBJ2-7; D is unclear. Germline V gene data show CDR1 as MDHEN and CDR2 as SYDVKM. CDR3 length: 14 amino acids. Between the trimmed V and J ends, which lost 6 bases and 0 bases, there was a span of 12 bases. CDR3 nucleotides: TGTGCCAGCAGGAGGCGGTCCCCCTCCTACGAGCAGTACTTC. Encoded protein: CASRRRSPSYEQYF. Drawing the rest from reference TRBV28 and TRBJ2-7, the complete variable domain is DVKVTQSSRYLVKRTGEKVFLECVQDMDHENMFWYRQDPGLGLRLIYFSYDVKMKEKGDIPEGYSVSREKKERFSLILESASTNQTSMYLCASRRRSPSYEQYFGPGTRLTVT.

This chain links TRBV28 with TRBJ1-1; 10 positions agree with TRBD1. Looked up from germline, CDR1 is MDHEN and CDR2 is SYDVKM. V shed 6 bases and J 1 base; nucleotides not matched to a gene: 5. This CDR3 contains 15 residues. This CDR3 is CASSPGDRGNTEAFF. CDR3 sequence (DNA): TGTGCCAGCAGCCCGGGGGACAGGGGGAACACTGAAGCTTTCTTT.

The chain uses TRBV5-8 and TRBJ2-1; a weak D match, TRBD1 (5 bases). V was clipped by 6 bases and J by 4 bases, with 17 bases between them. The germline CDR1 and CDR2 sequences are SGHTS and YDEGEE. The CDR3 is 15 amino acids. The CDR3 is CASTATGGSYNEQFF. As DNA, the CDR3 is TGTGCCAGCACCGCCACAGGCGGTTCGTACAATGAGCAGTTCTTC.